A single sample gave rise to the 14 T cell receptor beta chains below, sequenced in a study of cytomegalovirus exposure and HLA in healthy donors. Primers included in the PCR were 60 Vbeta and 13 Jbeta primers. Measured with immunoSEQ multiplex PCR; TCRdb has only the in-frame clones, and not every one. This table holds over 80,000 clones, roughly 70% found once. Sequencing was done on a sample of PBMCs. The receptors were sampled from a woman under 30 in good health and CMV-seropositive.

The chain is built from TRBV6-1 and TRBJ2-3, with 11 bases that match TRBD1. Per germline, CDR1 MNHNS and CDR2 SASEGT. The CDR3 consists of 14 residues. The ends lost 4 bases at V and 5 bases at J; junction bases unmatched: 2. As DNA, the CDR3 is TGTGCCAGCAGTGCCGGGACAGGGGGAGATACGCAGTATTTT. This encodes CASSAGTGGDTQYF.

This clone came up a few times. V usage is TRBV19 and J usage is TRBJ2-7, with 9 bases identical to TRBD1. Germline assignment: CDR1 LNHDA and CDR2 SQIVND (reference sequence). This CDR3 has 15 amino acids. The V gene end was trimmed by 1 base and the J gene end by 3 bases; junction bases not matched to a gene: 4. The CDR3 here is CASSIAPGQGYEQYF. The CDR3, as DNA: TGTGCCAGTAGTATAGCCCCGGGACAGGGCTACGAGCAGTACTTC.

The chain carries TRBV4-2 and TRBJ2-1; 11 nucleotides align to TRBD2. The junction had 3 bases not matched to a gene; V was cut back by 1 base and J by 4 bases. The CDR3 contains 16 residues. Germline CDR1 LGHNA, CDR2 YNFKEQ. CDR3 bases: TGTGCCAGCAGCCAAGCGACTAGCGGGAAGTACAATGAGCAGTTCTTC. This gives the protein CASSQATSGKYNEQFF.

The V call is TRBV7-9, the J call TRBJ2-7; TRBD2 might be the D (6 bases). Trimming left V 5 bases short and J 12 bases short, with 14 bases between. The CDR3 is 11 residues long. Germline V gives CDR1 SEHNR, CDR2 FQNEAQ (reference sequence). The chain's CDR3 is CASSPGLFRYF. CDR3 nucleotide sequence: TGTGCCAGCAGCCCAGGACTATTTCGGTACTTC. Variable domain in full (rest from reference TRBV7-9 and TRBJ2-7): DTGVSQNPRHKITKRGQNVTFRCDPISEHNRLYWYRQTLGQGPEFLTYFQNEAQLEKSRLLSDRFSAERPKGSFSTLEIQRTEQGDSAMYLCASSPGLFRYFGPGTRLTVT.

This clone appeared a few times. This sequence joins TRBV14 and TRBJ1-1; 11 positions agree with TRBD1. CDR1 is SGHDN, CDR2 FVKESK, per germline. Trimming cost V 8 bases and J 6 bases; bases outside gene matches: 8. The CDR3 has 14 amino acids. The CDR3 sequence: CASSRTGGIAEAFF. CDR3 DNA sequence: TGTGCCAGCTCTCGGACAGGGGGCATCGCTGAAGCTTTCTTT.

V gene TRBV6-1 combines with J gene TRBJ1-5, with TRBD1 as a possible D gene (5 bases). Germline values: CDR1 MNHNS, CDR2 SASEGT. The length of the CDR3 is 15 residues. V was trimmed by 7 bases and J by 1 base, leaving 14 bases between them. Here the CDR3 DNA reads TGTGCCAGCACTGGGGCAGGAGTAAGCAATCAGCCCCAGCATTTT. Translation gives CASTGAGVSNQPQHF.

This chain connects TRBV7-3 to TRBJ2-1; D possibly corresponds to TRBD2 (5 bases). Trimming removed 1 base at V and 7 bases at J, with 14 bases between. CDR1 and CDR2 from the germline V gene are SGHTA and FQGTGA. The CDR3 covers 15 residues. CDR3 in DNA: TGTGCCAGCAGCTTAAGCGGGCGCTACGGTAATGAGCAGTTCTTC. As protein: CASSLSGRYGNEQFF.

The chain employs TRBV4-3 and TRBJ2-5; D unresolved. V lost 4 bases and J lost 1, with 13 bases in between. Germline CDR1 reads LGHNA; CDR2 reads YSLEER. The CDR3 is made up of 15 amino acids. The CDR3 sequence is CASSLRPVAQETQYF. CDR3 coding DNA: TGCGCCAGCAGCCTGCGCCCGGTCGCCCAAGAGACCCAGTACTTC.

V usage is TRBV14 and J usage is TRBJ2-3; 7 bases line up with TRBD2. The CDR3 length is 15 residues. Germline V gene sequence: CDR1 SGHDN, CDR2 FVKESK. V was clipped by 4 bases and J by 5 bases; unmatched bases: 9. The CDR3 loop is CASSRRDYQRDTQYF. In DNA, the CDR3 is TGTGCCAGCAGCCGCCGGGACTACCAAAGAGATACGCAGTATTTT.

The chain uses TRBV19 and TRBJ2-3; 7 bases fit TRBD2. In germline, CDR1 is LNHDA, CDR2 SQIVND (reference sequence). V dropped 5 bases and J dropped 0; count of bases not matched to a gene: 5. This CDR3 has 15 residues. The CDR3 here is CASSLGLSSTDTQYF. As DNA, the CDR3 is TGTGCCAGTAGTCTGGGACTATCTAGCACAGATACGCAGTATTTT.

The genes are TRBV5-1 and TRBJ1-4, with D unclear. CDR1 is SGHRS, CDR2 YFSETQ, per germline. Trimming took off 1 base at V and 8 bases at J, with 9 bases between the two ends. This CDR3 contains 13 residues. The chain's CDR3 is CASSLSGLEKLFF. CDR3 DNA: TGCGCCAGCAGCTTGTCCGGACTAGAAAAACTGTTTTTT.

The CDR3 bases are TGTGCCAGCAGTCCGTGGACAGGGAACGGTCAGCCCCAGCATTTT. Its translation: CASSPWTGNGQPQHF. The rearrangement uses TRBV28 and TRBJ1-5; 8 bases line up with TRBD1. Losses at the gene ends were 5 bases for V and 6 bases for J; bases not matched to a gene: 9. This CDR3 is 15 amino acids long. The germline gives CDR1 MDHEN, CDR2 SYDVKM.

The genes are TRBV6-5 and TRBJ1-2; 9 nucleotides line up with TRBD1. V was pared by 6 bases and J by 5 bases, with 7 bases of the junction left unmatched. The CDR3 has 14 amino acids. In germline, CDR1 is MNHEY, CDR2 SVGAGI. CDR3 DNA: TGTGCCAGCAGGACACAACAGGGGGCTTATGGCTACACCTTC. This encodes CASRTQQGAYGYTF.

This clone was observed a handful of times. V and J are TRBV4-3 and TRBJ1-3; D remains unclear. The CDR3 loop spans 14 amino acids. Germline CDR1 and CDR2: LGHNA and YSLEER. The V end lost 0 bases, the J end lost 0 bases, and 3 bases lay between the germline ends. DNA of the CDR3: TGCGCCAGCAGCCAAGACAGCTCTGGAAACACCATATATTTT. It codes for CASSQDSSGNTIYF.